The clone carrying this T cell receptor (beta chain) was seen a few times. The target antigen is unknown. This entry belongs to a study of HIV-infected patients and healthy controls. Study information: Total CDR3 counts per chain did not differ significantly between patients and controls.

Whole blood was used without fractionation, so all unsorted peripheral T cells were included. cDNA was made from 400 to 500 ng RNA using alpha and beta constant primers. Alpha and beta chain libraries were made separately by chain-specific third strand synthesis with multiplexing indices. Two random hexamers, added before amplification and joined, formed each molecule's 12-nucleotide barcode. A short first PCR added P5 and P7 adapter elements and a second index. Each CDR3 protein gets one entry after TCRdb re-called the 5' RACE reads with MiXCR. The sample comprises 9,900 or so distinct CDR3 sequences, around 4.9% of which are singletons, and roughly 15% rests with the top ten. The CDR3 covers 11 residues. Between the trimmed V and J ends, which lost 3 bases and 2 bases, there was a span of 4 bases. The germline V gene has CDR1 SQVTM and CDR2 ANQGSEA. Regarding the study as a whole: CDR3 sharing between individuals was lower in HIV-infected patients than in healthy controls.

This sequence originates from an adult with HIV infection. The sequencing here drew on blood, taken before antiretroviral therapy. This chain joins TRBV29-1 and TRBJ2-5; D unresolved. The CDR3 region has the DNA TGCAGCGTTGAGCCGCAAGAGACCCAGTACTTC. This translates into CSVEPQETQYF.